One and the same sample provided the 13 T cell receptor beta chains below, sequenced in a study of T cells in Graves' hyperthyroidism and ophthalmopathy. The source material, RNA transcripts, was used to amplify TCR beta CDR3 regions. Carried out on the TCR CDR3, a first-round RT-PCR used the HTBI primer set. MiXCR, run by TCRdb on the multiplex PCR reads, gives a single entry per CDR3 protein. This sample has 300,000 to 500,000 distinct CDR3 sequences; about an eighth occur once, and the top ten carry around 30%. Sample: blood. The receptors derive from a man between 50 and 59 years old with Graves' ophthalmopathy.

This sequence joins TRBV5-1 and TRBJ2-3; 10 nucleotides align to TRBD2. The J segment lost 1 base and the V segment lost 0 bases, leaving 8 bases of the junction unmatched. There are 18 residues in the CDR3. In germline, CDR1 is SGHRS, CDR2 YFSETQ. This CDR3 reads CASSLGPAGGPGTDTQYF. CDR3 DNA sequence: TGCGCCAGCAGCTTGGGACCAGCGGGAGGGCCGGGCACAGATACGCAGTATTTT.

The rearrangement uses TRBV29-1 and TRBJ2-7; the D is unclear. The CDR3 extends over 12 amino acids. V lost 1 base and J 3 bases, leaving 7 bases between the germline ends. CDR1 is SQVTM, CDR2 ANQGSEA, per germline. This CDR3 is CSVEVRDYEQYF. DNA of the CDR3: TGCAGCGTTGAAGTTAGGGACTACGAGCAGTACTTC.

This clonotype was seen a few times. The chain links TRBV12-3 or TRBV12-4 to TRBJ2-1, with D perhaps matching TRBD2 (5 bases). The CDR3 length is 12 residues. V was pared by 3 bases and J by 10 bases, with 10 bases between. CDR3 loop: CASSLRAYEQFF. The CDR3 DNA is TGTGCCAGCAGTTTGCGGGCCTACGAGCAGTTCTTC.

This sequence joins TRBV29-1 and TRBJ2-1; TRBD2 aligns across 13 bases. CDR1 SQVTM and CDR2 ANQGSEA come from the germline V gene. Trimming removed 1 base from V and 10 bases from J; junction bases left unmatched: 7. CDR3 length equals 15 residues. CDR3 nucleotide sequence: TGCAGCGTTGAAGCAGGACTAGCGGGAGAATGGGAGCAGTTCTTC. Residues: CSVEAGLAGEWEQFF.

This clonotype was counted at least ten times. This sequence joins TRBV28 and TRBJ2-7; D remains unclear. The CDR3 consists of 11 residues. Germline assignment: CDR1 MDHEN and CDR2 SYDVKM. With 5 bases removed from V and 0 bases from J, the gap between germline ends came to 2 bases. The CDR3 protein is CASSISYEQYF. Here the CDR3 DNA reads TGTGCCAGCAGTATCTCCTACGAGCAGTACTTC.

This clonotype has ten or more counts. V gene TRBV6-5 combines with J gene TRBJ2-2; TRBD1 might be the D (6 bases). Germline loops: CDR1 MNHEY, CDR2 SVGAGI. The CDR3 consists of 15 residues. V was cut by 0 bases and J by 1 base, with 6 bases left in between. The CDR3 region is CASSYSGQNTGELFF. CDR3 in DNA: TGTGCCAGCAGTTACTCGGGACAGAACACCGGGGAGCTGTTTTTT.

There are a few counts of this clonotype. The chain carries TRBV28 and TRBJ1-4, with D possibly matching TRBD1 (5 bases). V lost 7 bases and J 10 bases, leaving 10 bases between the germline ends. This CDR3 has 11 amino acids. Germline V gives CDR1 MDHEN, CDR2 SYDVKM. The CDR3 sequence: CASKGEGKLFF. The CDR3 coding sequence is TGTGCCAGCAAAGGGGAGGGAAAACTGTTTTTT.

CDR3 amino acids: CATSRVSFRGLDTQYF. The CDR3 DNA is TGTGCCACCAGCAGAGTGTCGTTCAGGGGGCTAGATACGCAGTATTTT. The V call is TRBV15, the J call TRBJ2-3, with 8 bases that match TRBD1. The CDR3 has 16 residues. Germline V gives CDR1 LNHNV, CDR2 YYDKDF (reference sequence). V lost 1 base to trimming and J lost 5 bases; unmatched junction nucleotides: 8.

In its sample, this clonotype was seen many times. This chain links TRBV25-1 with TRBJ2-5; TRBD2 agrees at 13 bases. The CDR3 extends over 16 amino acids. Germline V gene data show CDR1 as MGHDK and CDR2 as SYGVNS. The trim removed 3 bases at V and 5 bases at J, leaving 6 bases unmatched. The CDR3 sequence is CASSDSGLAGVETQYF. The CDR3 bases are TGTGCCAGCAGTGATTCCGGACTAGCGGGAGTGGAGACCCAGTACTTC.

V gene TRBV12-3 or TRBV12-4 combines with J gene TRBJ1-5; D is undetermined. This CDR3 has 14 residues. V was trimmed by 5 bases and J by 4 bases, leaving 12 bases between them. Written as DNA, the CDR3 is TGTGCCAGCAGTCAGTCCAGAGCTAATCAGCCCCAGCATTTT. Encoded protein: CASSQSRANQPQHF.

This clonotype was detected many times. This chain joins TRBV10-3 and TRBJ2-2; 10 bases agree with TRBD2. The CDR3 spans 18 residues. Germline-derived CDR1 and CDR2 are ENHRY and SYGVKD. J lost 1 base, V lost 3 bases, and 8 bases had no gene match. CDR3 nucleotides: TGTGCCATCAGTGAACTAGCGGGACAACTCCAGAACACCGGGGAGCTGTTTTTT. Translation gives CAISELAGQLQNTGELFF.

In its sample, this clonotype was seen many times. The chain recombines TRBV20-1 with TRBJ2-7; D gene ambiguous. With 4 bases removed from V and 0 bases from J, the gap between germline ends came to 16 bases. The CDR3 runs to 15 residues. Germline lookup yields CDR1 DFQATT and CDR2 SNEGSKA (reference sequence). CDR3 amino acids: CSANPPQGPSYEQYF. DNA of the CDR3: TGCAGTGCTAATCCTCCCCAAGGACCCTCCTACGAGCAGTACTTC.

This clonotype has ten or more counts. The chain couples TRBV20-1 to TRBJ2-3; the match to TRBD2 covers 10 bases. The CDR3 contains 16 residues. Per germline, CDR1 DFQATT and CDR2 SNEGSKA (reference sequence). V trimming: 0 bases; J trimming: 3 bases; junction bases outside the gene matches: 6. CDR3 sequence (DNA): TGCAGTGCTAGAGATCGCAGCGGGAGGGGGACAGATACGCAGTATTTT. Its translation is CSARDRSGRGTDTQYF.